A few counts support the clone carrying this T cell receptor beta chain. The target antigen is unknown. In the same sample, other DNA sequences code for this CDR3. Repertoires were generated with immunoSEQ multiplex PCR, while TCRdb's copy carries only in-frame clones and drops some. The table has about 2.1 million clones, 90% to 95% seen once; the top ten hold around 1.7%. The data were obtained in a study of shared clonotypes between healthy human individuals. Overall study context: Every donor yielded three CD4 naive, three CD4 memory, two CD8 naive and one CD8 memory plate. Whole-study results and caveats: Larger estimated richness was generally seen in naive subsets than in memory subsets.

Positive CCR7 selection of CD45RO-negative cells yielded the naive CD8 cells, and terminally differentiated effector memory CD45RA+ cells were excluded. The CDR3 totals 13 residues. Germline assignment: CDR1 SGDLS and CDR2 YYNGEE. V lost 0 bases and J 5 bases, leaving 8 bases between the germline ends. This sequence joins TRBV9 and TRBJ1-1; no clear D gene. This TCR was recovered from a young man in good health. Some clones in this sample may be carry-over from other donors' samples. The sample consisted of naive CD8+ T cells from PBMCs. The CDR3 DNA follows: TGTGCCAGCAGCGTAGGTGGGAGAACTGAAGCTTTCTTT. This gives the protein CASSVGGRTEAFF. Based on the CDR3 plus reference TRBV9 and TRBJ1-1, the full variable domain is DSGVTQTPKHLITATGQRVTLRCSPRSGDLSVYWYQQSLDQGLQFLIQYYNGEERAKGNILERFSAQQFPDLHSELNLSSLELGDSALYFCASSVGGRTEAFFGQGTRLTVV.